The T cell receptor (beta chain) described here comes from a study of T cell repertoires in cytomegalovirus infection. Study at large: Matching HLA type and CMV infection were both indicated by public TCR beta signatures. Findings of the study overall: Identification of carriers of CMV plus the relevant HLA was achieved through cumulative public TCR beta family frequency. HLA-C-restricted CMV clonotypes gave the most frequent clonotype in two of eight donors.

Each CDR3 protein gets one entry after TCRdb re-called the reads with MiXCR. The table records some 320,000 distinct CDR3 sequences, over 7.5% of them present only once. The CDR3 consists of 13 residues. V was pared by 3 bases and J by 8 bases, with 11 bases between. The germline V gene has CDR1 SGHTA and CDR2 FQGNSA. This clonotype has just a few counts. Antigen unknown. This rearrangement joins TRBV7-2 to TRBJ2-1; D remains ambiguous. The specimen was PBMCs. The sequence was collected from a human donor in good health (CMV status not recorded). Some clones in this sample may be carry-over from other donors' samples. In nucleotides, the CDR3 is TGTGCCAGCAGCTTTAACGATTGGGATGAGCAGTTCTTC. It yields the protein CASSFNDWDEQFF.